These T cell receptor beta chains were read from a single sample in a study of T cells in localized non-small cell lung cancer. Method: immunoSEQ multiplex PCR; TCRdb's copy keeps in-frame clones and lacks some. The table has tens of thousands of clones, 86% seen once. The source was PBMCs, collected before any cancer treatment. The receptors come from a man between 40 and 75 years old with stage II lung adenocarcinoma. Both conserved end residues are part of each CDR3. A D gene is named only where the DNA matches it firmly.

TRBV19,NA,13,TRBJ2-1,CASSIRVGNEQFF
TRBV5-4,NA,13,TRBJ2-5,CASSRDSQETQYF
TRBV18,TRBD1,14,TRBJ2-5,CASSPRQGEETQYF
TRBV30,NA,15,TRBJ2-3,CAWGRASTSTDTQYF
TRBV4-2,NA,15,TRBJ2-4,CASSQDGGPENIQYF
TRBV11-3,TRBD1,15,TRBJ2-3,CASSLATGGWGTQYF
TRBV6-1,NA,11,TRBJ2-2,CASGATGELFF
TRBV6-6,NA,13,TRBJ2-2,CASSYGEGGELFF
TRBV18,NA,15,TRBJ2-6,CASSPGPSGANVLTF
TRBV19,TRBD1,14,TRBJ1-1,CASSIGTANTEAFF
TRBV19,NA,16,TRBJ1-6,CASSELQGVRNSPLHF
TRBV5-4,NA,16,TRBJ2-3,CASSLGGFGLTDTQYF
TRBV19,TRBD1,13,TRBJ2-3,CATRDRYTDTQYF
TRBV28,NA,13,TRBJ1-2,CASSSRGRTGYTF
TRBV11-2,NA,13,TRBJ1-1,CASSLDSNTEAFF
TRBV9,TRBD1,17,TRBJ1-4,CASSQGIQGEANEKLFF
TRBV6-1,TRBD1,15,TRBJ1-6,CASSAMDRGRSPLHF
TRBV29-1,TRBD1,13,TRBJ2-1,CSVEEGTGDEQFF
TRBV6-5,NA,15,TRBJ1-2,CASSVEGPSWYGYTF
TRBV9,NA,15,TRBJ1-2,CASSVGQGANYGYTF
TRBV6-1,TRBD1,13,TRBJ2-7,CASGQGVFYEQYF
TRBV29-1,TRBD1,16,TRBJ1-1,CSVPAIGDRGHTEAFF
TRBV6-4,NA,13,TRBJ1-6,CASRGGIGSPLHF
TRBV5-1,NA,13,TRBJ1-2,CASSLGQPYGYTF
TRBV5-5,NA,14,TRBJ1-1,CASSSLDSYTEAFF
TRBV5-4,TRBD1,14,TRBJ2-7,CASSSGSERTGPVF
TRBV19,TRBD1,13,TRBJ1-1,CASSTGGDTEAFF
TRBV5-1,NA,15,TRBJ1-3,CASSSRRQAGNTIYF
TRBV6-5,NA,14,TRBJ1-4,CASKTEFTEGKLFF
TRBV30,TRBD1,16,TRBJ1-5,CAWSIGTVVSNQPQHF
TRBV6-1,NA,14,TRBJ1-2,CASSKARTDYGYTF
TRBV18,NA,12,TRBJ1-1,CASSRSGSEAFF
TRBV5-1,TRBD1,15,TRBJ2-7,CASSLEGTGVEEQYF
TRBV5-1,TRBD2,16,TRBJ2-5,CASSLFSRGGGETQYF
TRBV19,TRBD1,13,TRBJ2-5,CARGQGFKETQYF
TRBV19,NA,17,TRBJ1-5,CASSFQWGDNSNQPQHF
TRBV28,NA,14,TRBJ2-4,CASNRSGAKNIQYF
TRBV30,NA,13,TRBJ1-1,CAWMDLRGTEAFF
TRBV2,NA,13,TRBJ2-3,CASSGALADTQYF
TRBV30,NA,13,TRBJ2-1,CAWSGGGRGEQFF
TRBV7-6,NA,13,TRBJ2-7,CASSLRDRLEQYF
TRBV6-1,NA,10,TRBJ1-4,CASYREKLFF
TRBV14,NA,19,TRBJ2-3,CASSIRGFSGTLSTDTQYF
TRBV30,NA,13,TRBJ2-5,CAWKVNRDKTQYF
TRBV28,NA,15,TRBJ1-1,CASSFEGTRDTEAFF
TRBV4-2,NA,14,TRBJ1-5,CASSQDLGGQPQHF